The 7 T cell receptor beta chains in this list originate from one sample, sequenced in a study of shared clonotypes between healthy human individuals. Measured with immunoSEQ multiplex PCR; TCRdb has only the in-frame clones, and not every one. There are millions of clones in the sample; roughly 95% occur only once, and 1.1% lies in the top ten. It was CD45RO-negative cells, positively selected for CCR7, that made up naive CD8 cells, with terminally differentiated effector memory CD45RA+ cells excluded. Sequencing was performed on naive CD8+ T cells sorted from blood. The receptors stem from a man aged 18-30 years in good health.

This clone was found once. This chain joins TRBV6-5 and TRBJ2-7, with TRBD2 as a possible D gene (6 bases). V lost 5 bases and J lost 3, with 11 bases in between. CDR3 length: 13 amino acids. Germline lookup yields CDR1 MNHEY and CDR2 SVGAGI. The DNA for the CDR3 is TGTGCCAGCAGTACGCGGGACGACTACGAGCAGTACTTC. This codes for CASSTRDDYEQYF.

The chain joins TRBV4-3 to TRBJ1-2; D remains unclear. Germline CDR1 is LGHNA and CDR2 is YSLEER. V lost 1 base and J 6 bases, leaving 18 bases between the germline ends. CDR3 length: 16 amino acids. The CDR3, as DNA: TGCGCCAGCAGCCAAGTGTACGCACTTCTAGGGAATGGCTACACCTTC. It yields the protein CASSQVYALLGNGYTF.

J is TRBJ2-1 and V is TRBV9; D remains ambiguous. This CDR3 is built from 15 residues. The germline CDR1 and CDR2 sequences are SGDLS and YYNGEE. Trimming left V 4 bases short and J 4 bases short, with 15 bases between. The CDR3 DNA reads TGTGCCAGCAGCCCCGGAAGCCTCGGGTACAATGAGCAGTTCTTC. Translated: CASSPGSLGYNEQFF.

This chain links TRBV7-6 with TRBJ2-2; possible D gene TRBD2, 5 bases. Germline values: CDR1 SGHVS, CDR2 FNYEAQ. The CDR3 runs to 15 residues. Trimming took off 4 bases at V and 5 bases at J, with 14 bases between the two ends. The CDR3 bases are TGTGCCAGCAGCTCGGGATCACAGCCAACCGGGGAGCTGTTTTTT. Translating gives CASSSGSQPTGELFF.

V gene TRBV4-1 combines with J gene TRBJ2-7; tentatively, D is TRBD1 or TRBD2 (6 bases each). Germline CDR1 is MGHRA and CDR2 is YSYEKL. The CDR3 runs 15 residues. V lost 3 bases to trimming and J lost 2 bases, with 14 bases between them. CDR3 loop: CASSQGGGFTYEQYF. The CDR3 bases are TGCGCCAGCAGCCAGGGGGGCGGCTTTACCTACGAGCAGTACTTC.

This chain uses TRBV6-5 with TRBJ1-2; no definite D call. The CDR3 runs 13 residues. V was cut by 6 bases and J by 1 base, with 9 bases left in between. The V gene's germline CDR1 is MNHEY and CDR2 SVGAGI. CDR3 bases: TGTGCCAGCAGGCCTACTGATAACTATGGCTACACCTTC. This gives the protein CASRPTDNYGYTF.

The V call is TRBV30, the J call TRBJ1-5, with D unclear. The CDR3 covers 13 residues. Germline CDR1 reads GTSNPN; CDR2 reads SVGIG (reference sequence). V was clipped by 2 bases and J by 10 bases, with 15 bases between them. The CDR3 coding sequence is TGTGCCTGGAGTTACGACGGGGAAGGTCCCCAGCATTTT. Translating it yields CAWSYDGEGPQHF. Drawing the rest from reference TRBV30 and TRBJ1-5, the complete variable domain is SQTIHQWPATLVQPVGSPLSLECTVEGTSNPNLYWYRQAAGRGLQLLFYSVGIGQISSEVPQNLSASRPQDRQFILSSKKLLLSDSGFYLCAWSYDGEGPQHFGDGTRLSIL.